The 3 T cell receptor beta chains presented below share a single source sample, sequenced in a study of Ad26.COV2.S vaccination and SARS-CoV-2 variants. Data came from immunoSEQ multiplex PCR; TCRdb stores just in-frame clones and leaves some out. The sample carries around 450,000 clones, about 92% recorded once. Treatment described: some 20 received Ad26.COV2.S at low or high dose, single or two shots; five or six received placebo; per-sample allocation not given. Collection of the samples took place on day 63 after the first injection of vaccine or placebo. Specimen: peripheral blood, collected in a trial of Ad26.COV2.S vaccine versus placebo. These receptors all stem from a person between 18 and 60 years old who received the Ad26.COV2.S COVID-19 vaccine or a placebo.

This clone was counted once. The chain has TRBV5-1 and TRBJ2-1, with TRBD2 identical over 9 bases. Germline trimming cut 1 base from V and 6 bases from J; bases unmatched to any gene: 8. This CDR3 comprises 16 residues. CDR1 is SGHRS and CDR2 is YFSETQ in the germline V gene. The CDR3 here is CASSLPHGTSSNEQFF. In DNA form, the CDR3 reads TGCGCCAGCAGCTTGCCCCACGGGACTAGCTCCAATGAGCAGTTCTTC.

J is TRBJ2-3 and V is TRBV6-2 or TRBV6-3; D perhaps matches TRBD1 (6 bases). This CDR3 contains 15 residues. Per the germline V gene, CDR1 is MNHEY and CDR2 is SVGEGT. The germline V and J ends were trimmed by 6 bases and 0 bases, with 13 bases remaining between them. The CDR3 region has the DNA TGTGCCAGCAGCCGGGACATTCCTAGCACAGATACGCAGTATTTT. This translates into CASSRDIPSTDTQYF.

The V and J genes are TRBV7-9 and TRBJ2-7; 7 bases match TRBD1. This CDR3 region has 14 residues. Germline lookup yields CDR1 SEHNR and CDR2 FQNEAQ (reference sequence). J lost 3 bases, V lost 5 bases, and 7 bases had no gene match. CDR3 sequence (DNA): TGTGCCAGCAGCCCAACAGGGGATAGCTACGAGCAGTACTTC. This gives the protein CASSPTGDSYEQYF.